The clone carrying this T cell receptor (beta chain) was detected once. Trimming took off 0 bases at V and 0 bases at J, with 5 bases between the two ends. CDR1 and CDR2 from the germline V gene are SEHNR and FQNEAQ (reference sequence). The CDR3 length is 14 residues. The data belong to a study of blood T cell repertoires in COVID-19. At the level of the study: Samples of COVID-19 (acute and convalescent) were obtained from the United States, Italy and Spain.

In terms of age and location, participants ranged from about 18 to 90 years and lived in around 22 US areas. Participants were placed into cohorts based on the clinical history they reported. Original processing notes: Nucleated cell number was recorded as an estimate derived from reference gene primer amplification. Sequenced by immunoSEQ multiplex PCR; TCRdb stores in-frame clones only, minus some. That table is the source of V, J and clone size, and D and trimming were worked out from the DNA. The data show 200,000 to 250,000 clones, with 84% seen just once and 6.8% held by the top ten. The receptor was isolated from a woman between 40 and 50 years old who had recovered from COVID-19. The chain carries TRBV7-9 and TRBJ1-1; no clear D gene. The sample consisted of PBMCs or T cells enriched from blood (not recorded which). CDR3 amino acids: CASSLARLNTEAFF. The CDR3 nucleotides are TGTGCCAGCAGCTTAGCGCGGCTGAACACTGAAGCTTTCTTT.